One sample yielded the 19 T cell receptor beta chains listed below, sequenced in a study of tissue T cells after allogeneic stem cell transplantation. Stated time point: mouse harvest day 14 after allogeneic transplant. Each mouse received 10^7 T-cell-depleted marrow cells plus 10^6 splenic CD5+ T cells by tail vein. Libraries were prepared by immunoSEQ multiplex PCR; TCRdb keeps only in-frame clonotypes and omits some of them. The data show a few thousand clones, about half seen once. Input material: gut tissue. The receptors were sampled from a female BALB/c mouse given C57BL/6 T cells with graft-versus-host disease after an allogeneic hematopoietic cell transplant.

On this clone itself: Gene names and germline match the mouse. The CDR3 extends 1 residue past the end of the read, so its final part is completed from the germline J gene. The V gene is TRBV15, the J gene TRBJ1-3, with D possibly being TRBD1 (5 bases). The CDR3 is made up of 14 amino acids. Per germline, CDR1 SGHND and CDR2 FRSKSL. Trimming cost V 2 bases and J 0 bases, with 5 bases left between them. Here the CDR3 reads CASSLRGSGNTLYF. The part of the CDR3 DNA that was read is TGTGCCAGCAGTTTAAGGGGTTCTGGAAATACGCTCTAT.

Concerning this clone: The genes are named according to mouse. Partial CDR3 DNA: TGTGCCAGCAGTCGACTGGGGGGGCAGGACACCCAGTAC. Its translation: CASSRLGGQDTQY. The CDR3 in its entirety is CASSRLGGQDTQYF. The genes are TRBV19 and TRBJ2-5; 12 bases map to TRBD2. Read coverage stops 1 residue before the CDR3 terminus; the germline J gene supplies the remainder. Germline V gene sequence: CDR1 FNHDT, CDR2 SITEND (reference sequence). The junction had 3 bases not matched to a gene; V was cut back by 4 bases and J by 6 bases. CDR3 length: 14 amino acids.

A few counts support this clone. Gene labels here are mouse ones. The CDR3 extends 1 residue past the end of the read, so its final part is completed from the germline J gene. This CDR3 is also generated by other DNA sequences in the sample. The J gene is TRBJ2-3, the V gene TRBV26; D ambiguous. The CDR3 contains 13 residues. Per the germline V gene, CDR1 is KGHPV and CDR2 is FQNQEV (reference sequence). V lost 3 bases, J lost 0 bases, and 4 bases lay in between. This chain's CDR3 is CASSLNSAETLYF. CDR3 bases read: TGTGCCAGCAGTCTCAATAGTGCAGAAACGCTGTAT.

Comments on this clone: Gene names are the mouse ones. This CDR3 is CAWRLTGYEQYF. The sequenced CDR3 bases are TGTGCCTGGAGACTTACTGGGTATGAACAGTAC. The V and J genes are TRBV31 and TRBJ2-7; weak D call: TRBD2 (6 bases). The sequence runs out 1 residue before the end of the CDR3; the remainder is reconstructed from the germline J gene. The CDR3 covers 12 residues. The V end lost 3 bases, the J end lost 4 bases, and 10 bases lay between the germline ends. The germline CDR1 and CDR2 sequences are GKSSPN and SITVG.

This clone came up a few times. Genes and germline are mouse. The DNA ends 1 residue before the CDR3 does, and the rest of the CDR3 is filled in from the germline J gene. The V gene is TRBV13-1, the J gene TRBJ2-4; a weak D match, TRBD1 (6 bases). V was pared by 3 bases and J by 3 bases, with 11 bases between. There are 14 residues in the CDR3. Germline V CDR1 and CDR2: NSHNY, SYGAGN. CDR3 DNA (partial): TGTGCCAGCAGTGCCCCGGGACAACAAAACACCTTGTAC. Protein sequence: CASSAPGQQNTLY. The full-length CDR3 reads as CASSAPGQQNTLYF.

Concerning this clone itself: Genes and germline come from the mouse. The CDR3 goes on 1 residue after the read ends, and that part is filled in from the germline J gene. The genes are TRBV12-1 and TRBJ2-5; D remains ambiguous. The germline gives CDR1 SGHSN, CDR2 HYEKVE. The CDR3 sequence is 12 residues long. The ends were cut back, 5 bases at V and 1 base at J, with 6 bases in the middle. Incomplete CDR3 DNA: TGTGCCAGCTACGGGGACCAAGACACCCAGTAC. It codes for CASYGDQDTQY. The full CDR3 sequence reads CASYGDQDTQYF.

As concerns this clone: Genes and germline are mouse. The CDR3 goes on 1 residue after the read ends, and that part is filled in from the germline J gene. The chain couples TRBV12-1 to TRBJ2-5, with D possibly being TRBD1 (5 bases). CDR1 SGHSN and CDR2 HYEKVE come from the germline V gene. V was pared by 1 base and J by 5 bases, with 9 bases between. The CDR3 totals 13 residues. CDR3 DNA (partial): TGTGCCAGCTCTCTTCAGGGTGCAGACACCCAGTAC. Its translation: CASSLQGADTQY. From start to end, the CDR3 is CASSLQGADTQYF. The whole variable domain, filled in from reference TRBV12-1 and TRBJ2-5, reads DSGVVQSPRHIIKEKGGRSVLTCIPISGHSNVVWYQQTLGKELKFLIQHYEKVERDKGFLPSRFSVQQFDDYHSEMNMSALELEDSAMYFCASSLQGADTQYFGPGTRLLVL.

With regard to this clone: Genes and germline are mouse. The CDR3 end lies 1 residue beyond the end of the read and is filled in from the germline J gene. V gene TRBV3 combines with J gene TRBJ2-4; no clear D gene. V was shortened by 3 bases and J by 0 bases, with 7 bases between the two germline ends. This CDR3 is 14 amino acids long. The germline V gene has CDR1 SNHLY and CDR2 FYNGKV (reference sequence). The CDR3 spells CASSFQNSQNTLYF. The part of the CDR3 DNA that was read is TGTGCCAGCAGCTTCCAGAATAGTCAAAACACCTTGTAC.

With regard to this clone: Mouse gene names apply. The read comes to an end 1 residue before the CDR3 does, leaving the germline J gene to fill in the end. This chain links TRBV26 with TRBJ2-5; no firm D call. Looked up from germline, CDR1 is KGHPV and CDR2 is FQNQEV (reference sequence). The CDR3 covers 14 residues. V lost 4 bases and J lost 3, with 11 bases in between. The covered CDR3 bases are TGTGCCAGCAGTCCCCGAGGGCGGCAAGACACCCAGTAC. Amino acid sequence: CASSPRGRQDTQY. The full CDR3 protein is CASSPRGRQDTQYF.

On this clone itself: Gene names follow the mouse nomenclature. The sequence runs out 1 residue before the end of the CDR3; the remainder is reconstructed from the germline J gene. The chain has TRBV3 and TRBJ2-7; 7 nucleotides agree with TRBD1. J was trimmed by 4 bases and V by 4 bases; bases with no gene match: 4. CDR1 is SNHLY and CDR2 is FYNGKV in the germline V gene (reference sequence). The CDR3 has 13 amino acids. CDR3 bases read: TGTGCCAGCAGCTCTCGACAGGGTTATGAACAGTAC. Translation: CASSSRQGYEQY. The whole CDR3 is CASSSRQGYEQYF.

A word on this clone: Here the gene names and germline are mouse. The read falls 1 residue short of the CDR3 end, and the missing part is taken from the germline J gene. The chain has TRBV13-1 and TRBJ2-7, with D tentatively TRBD2 (6 bases). The CDR3 runs 13 residues. V lost 4 bases to trimming and J lost 1 base, with 9 bases between them. Germline CDR1 is NSHNY and CDR2 is SYGAGN. The sequenced part of the CDR3 DNA is TGTGCCAGCAGTTCTGGGGCGTCCTATGAACAGTAC. It is translated as CASSSGASYEQY. The CDR3 in its entirety is CASSSGASYEQYF.

On this clone: Gene names are the mouse ones. With the read ending 1 residue before the CDR3 end, the germline J gene is used to fill in that end. The chain links TRBV16 to TRBJ2-7; 11 nucleotides agree with TRBD2. The trim removed 5 bases at V and 7 bases at J, leaving 7 bases unmatched. The CDR3 spans 14 residues. Germline CDR1 and CDR2: SGHSA and FRNQAP. CDR3 DNA (partial): TGTGCAAGCAGCCCCCGGGACTGGGGGCCGGAACAGTAC. Residues: CASSPRDWGPEQY. The entire CDR3 protein reads CASSPRDWGPEQYF.

This clone was counted only a few times. Each gene name is a mouse one. The CDR3 region is CASRPGLGGLEQYF. The part of the CDR3 DNA that was read is TGTGCCAGCCGGCCGGGACTGGGGGGGCTGGAACAGTAC. This sequence joins TRBV19 and TRBJ2-7; 14 bases fit TRBD2. The CDR3 end lies 1 residue beyond the end of the read and is filled in from the germline J gene. CDR3 length equals 14 residues. Trimming at V came to 7 bases and at J to 7 bases, leaving 7 bases not matched to a gene. CDR1 and CDR2 (germline): FNHDT, SITEND (reference sequence). The variable domain in full, with the rest retrieved from reference TRBV19 and TRBJ2-7, is GGIITQTPKFLIGQEGQKLTLKCQQNFNHDTMYWYRQDSGKGLRLIYYSITENDLQKGDLSEGYDASREKKSSFSLTVTSAQKNEMAVFLCASRPGLGGLEQYFGPGTRLTVL.

On this clone itself: The germline and genes are mouse ones. Read sequence stops 1 residue before the CDR3 end, and the germline J gene provides the missing end. The chain links TRBV26 to TRBJ2-4; the D is unclear. This CDR3 region has 14 residues. Deletions cut 2 bases from V and 0 bases from J, with 6 bases between. Germline V lookup: CDR1 KGHPV, CDR2 FQNQEV (reference sequence). Here the CDR3 reads CASSLGTSQNTLYF. The covered CDR3 bases are TGTGCCAGCAGTCTGGGCACTAGTCAAAACACCTTGTAC. The full variable domain, completed using reference TRBV26 and TRBJ2-4, is NSKVIQTPRYLVKGQGQKAKMRCIPEKGHPVVFWYQQNKNNEFKFLINFQNQEVLQQIDMTEKRFSAECPSNSPCSLEIQSSEAGDSALYLCASSLGTSQNTLYFGAGTRLSVL.

By share of the sample, this clone is medium-sized. Gene names are the mouse ones. Read coverage stops 1 residue before the CDR3 terminus; the germline J gene supplies the remainder. The chain has TRBV12-1 and TRBJ2-1; 11 positions match TRBD2. With V trimmed by 2 bases and J by 3 bases, 2 bases remained unmatched. The CDR3 sequence is 15 residues long. Germline-derived CDR1 and CDR2 are SGHSN and HYEKVE. The covered CDR3 bases are TGTGCCAGCTCTCCTACTGGGGGGGCCTATGCTGAGCAGTTC. This encodes CASSPTGGAYAEQF. The complete CDR3 reads CASSPTGGAYAEQFF.

To note about this clone: Genes here carry mouse names. The observed sequence ends 1 residue before the CDR3 terminus, with the missing tail filled in from the germline J gene. This chain joins TRBV13-1 and TRBJ2-4, with D perhaps being TRBD1 or TRBD2 (5 bases each). The CDR3 is 16 amino acids. Between the trimmed V and J ends, which lost 3 bases and 0 bases, there was a span of 14 bases. The germline CDR1 and CDR2 sequences are NSHNY and SYGAGN. The part of the CDR3 DNA that was read is TGTGCCAGCAGTGTACGGGGGAGCAGGAGTCAAAACACCTTGTAC. Its protein is CASSVRGSRSQNTLY. The full CDR3 reads CASSVRGSRSQNTLYF.

Notes on this clone: The germline and genes are mouse ones. The read ends 1 residue before the CDR3 terminus; that terminus is restored from the germline J gene. The V and J genes are TRBV13-2 and TRBJ1-5, with 9 bases matching TRBD1. Trimming took 0 bases from V and 4 from J; bases not matched to a gene: 2. The CDR3 has 15 residues. In germline, CDR1 is NNHNN, CDR2 SYGAGS (reference sequence). The CDR3 DNA, read in part, is TGTGCCAGCGGTGATGCCGGGACAGGGAACCAGGCTCCGCTT. Its protein is CASGDAGTGNQAPL. The CDR3 in full is CASGDAGTGNQAPLF.

This clone rates as large. The gene names here belong to mouse. With the read ending 1 residue before the CDR3 end, the germline J gene is used to fill in that end. The chain links TRBV26 to TRBJ2-5, with D perhaps TRBD2 (5 bases). With 2 bases removed from V and 4 bases from J, the gap between germline ends came to 7 bases. This CDR3 contains 13 residues. CDR1 is KGHPV, CDR2 FQNQEV, per germline (reference sequence). CDR3 protein: CASSLRWEDTQYF. The sequenced part of the CDR3 DNA is TGTGCCAGCAGTCTGCGCTGGGAAGACACCCAGTAC.

Remarks on this clone: Genes here carry mouse names. The read terminates 1 residue before the CDR3 end, so the remaining end is supplied by the germline J gene. This chain uses TRBV13-3 with TRBJ1-6; D possibly corresponds to TRBD1 (6 bases). TRBJ1-6 is an ORF; its function is uncertain. The V end lost 1 base, the J end lost 6 bases, and 8 bases lay between the germline ends. Germline CDR1 reads NNHDY; CDR2 reads SYVADS. This CDR3 comprises 14 residues. The DNA read from the CDR3 is TGTGCCAGCAGTGATTCAGGGGTTAATTCGCCCCTCTAC. Protein product: CASSDSGVNSPLY. The complete CDR3 protein is CASSDSGVNSPLYF.